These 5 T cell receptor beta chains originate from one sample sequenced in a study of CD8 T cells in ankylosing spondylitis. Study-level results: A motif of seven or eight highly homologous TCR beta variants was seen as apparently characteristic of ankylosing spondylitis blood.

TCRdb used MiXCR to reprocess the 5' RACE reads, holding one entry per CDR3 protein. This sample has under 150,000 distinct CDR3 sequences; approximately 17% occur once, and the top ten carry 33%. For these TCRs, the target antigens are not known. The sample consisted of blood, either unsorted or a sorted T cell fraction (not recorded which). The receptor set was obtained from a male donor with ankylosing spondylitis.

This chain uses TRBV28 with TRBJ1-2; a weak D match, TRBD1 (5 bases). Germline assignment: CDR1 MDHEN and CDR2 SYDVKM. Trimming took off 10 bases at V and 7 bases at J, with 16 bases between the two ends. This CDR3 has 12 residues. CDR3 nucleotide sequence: TGTGCCACCGCGGGGGATGATCGTGGCTACACCTTC. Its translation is CATAGDDRGYTF.

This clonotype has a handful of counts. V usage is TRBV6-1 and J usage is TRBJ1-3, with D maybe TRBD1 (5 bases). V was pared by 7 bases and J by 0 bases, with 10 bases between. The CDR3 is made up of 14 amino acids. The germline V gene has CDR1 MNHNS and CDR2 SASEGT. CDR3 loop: CASTTGRSGNTIYF. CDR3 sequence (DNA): TGTGCCAGCACTACAGGTCGCTCTGGAAACACCATATATTTT.

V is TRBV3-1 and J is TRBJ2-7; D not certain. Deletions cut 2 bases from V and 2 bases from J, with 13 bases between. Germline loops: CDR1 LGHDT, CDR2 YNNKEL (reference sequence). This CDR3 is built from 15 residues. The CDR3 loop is CASSQLLGCAYEQYF. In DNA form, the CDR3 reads TGTGCCAGCAGCCAACTCCTGGGGTGCGCCTACGAGCAGTACTTC.

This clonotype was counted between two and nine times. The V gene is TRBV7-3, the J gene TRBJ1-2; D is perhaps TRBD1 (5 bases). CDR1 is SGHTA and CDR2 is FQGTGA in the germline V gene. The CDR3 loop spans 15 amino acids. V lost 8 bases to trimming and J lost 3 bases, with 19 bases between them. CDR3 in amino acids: CASVTGTGLYYGYTF. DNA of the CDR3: TGTGCCAGCGTTACCGGGACCGGACTATACTATGGCTACACCTTC.

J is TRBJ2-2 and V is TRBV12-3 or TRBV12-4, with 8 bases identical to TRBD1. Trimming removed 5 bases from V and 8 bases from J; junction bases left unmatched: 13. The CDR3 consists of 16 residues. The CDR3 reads CASSHPGQASWGELFF. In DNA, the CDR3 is TGTGCCAGCAGTCATCCGGGACAGGCCTCCTGGGGGGAGCTGTTTTTT.